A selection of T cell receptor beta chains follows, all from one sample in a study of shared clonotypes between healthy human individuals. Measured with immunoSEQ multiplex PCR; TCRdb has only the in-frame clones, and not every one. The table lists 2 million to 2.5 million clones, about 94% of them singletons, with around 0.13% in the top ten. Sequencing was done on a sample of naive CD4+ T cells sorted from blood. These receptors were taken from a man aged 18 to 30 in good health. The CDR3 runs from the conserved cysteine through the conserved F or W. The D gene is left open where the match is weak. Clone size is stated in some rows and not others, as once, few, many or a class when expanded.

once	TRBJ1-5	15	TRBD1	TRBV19	TGTGCCAGTAGAAGGGACAGGGCCAGCAATCAGCCCCAGCATTTT	CASRRDRASNQPQHF
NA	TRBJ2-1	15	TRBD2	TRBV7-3	TGTGCCAGCAGCTTAGGGCTAGCGGGGGTCGATGAGCAGTTCTTC	CASSLGLAGVDEQFF
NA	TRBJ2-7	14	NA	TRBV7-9	TGTGCCAGCAGCTACGGACTGATCGCCTACGAGCAGTACTTC	CASSYGLIAYEQYF
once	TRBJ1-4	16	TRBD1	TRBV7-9	TGTGCCAGCAGCAGAGGACAGGGGGAATATAATGAAAAACTGTTTTTT	CASSRGQGEYNEKLFF
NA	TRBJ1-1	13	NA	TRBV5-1	TGCGCCAGCAGCCTCTCTGGGCAGACTGAAGCTTTCTTT	CASSLSGQTEAFF
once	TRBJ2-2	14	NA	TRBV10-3	TGTGCCATCAGTGAAGGTGTAAACACCGGGGAGCTGTTTTTT	CAISEGVNTGELFF
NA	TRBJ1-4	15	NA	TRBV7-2	TGTGCCAGCAGGGAACTGTCTCTGGGGGGTGAAAAACTGTTTTTT	CASRELSLGGEKLFF
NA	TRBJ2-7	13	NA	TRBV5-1	TGCGCCAGCAGCTATGGCGGAACCTACGAGCAGTACTTC	CASSYGGTYEQYF
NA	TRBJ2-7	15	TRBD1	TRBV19	TGTGCCAGTAGTCTCCGACCGGGACAGGTCCTAGAGCAGTACTTC	CASSLRPGQVLEQYF
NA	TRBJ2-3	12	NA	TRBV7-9	TGTGCCAGCAGCGCGACAGACAATACGCAGTATTTT	CASSATDNTQYF
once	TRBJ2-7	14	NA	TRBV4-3	TGCGCCAGCAGCCCTTCTAGCGCTGCCTACGAGCAGTACTTC	CASSPSSAAYEQYF
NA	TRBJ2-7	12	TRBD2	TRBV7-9	TGCTCAGCGGGAGGGCCTAGCTACGAGCAGTACTTC	CSAGGPSYEQYF
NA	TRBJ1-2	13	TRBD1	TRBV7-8	TGTGCCAGCAGCGCACCGGGACAGTATGGCTACACCTTC	CASSAPGQYGYTF
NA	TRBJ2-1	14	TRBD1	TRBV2	TGTGCCAGCAGTGCGGGACAGGGGGACAATGAGCAGTTCTTC	CASSAGQGDNEQFF
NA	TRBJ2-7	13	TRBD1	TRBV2	TGTGCCAGCCAGGGACAGGGGGCAGGAGAGCAGTACTTC	CASQGQGAGEQYF
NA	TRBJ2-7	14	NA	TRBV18	TGTGCCAGCTCACCAATTCCTAGTCCGTTGGAGCAGTACTTC	CASSPIPSPLEQYF
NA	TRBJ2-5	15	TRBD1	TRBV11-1	TGTGCCAGCAGCTCGGGGGACAGGGGGCGCGAGACCCAGTACTTC	CASSSGDRGRETQYF
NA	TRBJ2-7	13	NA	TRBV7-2	TGTGCCAGCAGCTTAGGGAGGGAATACGAGCAGTACTTC	CASSLGREYEQYF
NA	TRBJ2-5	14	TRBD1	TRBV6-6	TGTGCCAGCAGTAAACAGGGGAACGTTGAGACCCAGTACTTC	CASSKQGNVETQYF
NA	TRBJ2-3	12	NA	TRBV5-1	TGCGCCAGCAGCTTGCGCACAGATACGCAGTATTTT	CASSLRTDTQYF
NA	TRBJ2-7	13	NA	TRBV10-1	TGCGCCAGCAGTGCCGGGGCTACGGGCGAGCAGTACTTC	CASSAGATGEQYF
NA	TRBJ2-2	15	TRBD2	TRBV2	TGTGCCAGCAGACTAACTAGCGGGACGGTCGGGGAGCTGTTTTTT	CASRLTSGTVGELFF
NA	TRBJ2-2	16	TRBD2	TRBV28	TGTGCCAGCGCCATGGCGGGGGATAGAAGGCCCGGGGAGCTGTTTTTT	CASAMAGDRRPGELFF
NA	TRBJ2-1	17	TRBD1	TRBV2	TGTGCCAGCAAGGGCTTTGTCGAGACAGGGATCTACAATGAGCAGTTCTTC	CASKGFVETGIYNEQFF
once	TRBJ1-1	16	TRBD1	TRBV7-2	TGTGCCAGCAGCTTCGGGACAGGGCCATTGAACACTGAAGCTTTCTTT	CASSFGTGPLNTEAFF
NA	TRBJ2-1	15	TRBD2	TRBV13	TGTGCCAGCAGCCGTAGCGGGAGGAGAAGTAATGAGCAGTTCTTC	CASSRSGRRSNEQFF
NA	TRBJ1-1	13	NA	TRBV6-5	TGTGCCAGCAGTCTGGGGGCCCGCACTGAAGCTTTCTTT	CASSLGARTEAFF
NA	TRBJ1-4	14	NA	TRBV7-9	TGTGCCAGCAGCTTAGGGGTCGGGCAAGGAAAACTGTTTTTT	CASSLGVGQGKLFF
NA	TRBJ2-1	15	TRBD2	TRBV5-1	TGCGCCAGCAGCTTGGGCGGGAGGGCCGCCGGTGAGCAGTTCTTC	CASSLGGRAAGEQFF
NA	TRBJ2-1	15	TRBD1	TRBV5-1	TGCGCCAGCAGCCTCGGACAGGGTAGGGGCAATGAGCAGTTCTTC	CASSLGQGRGNEQFF
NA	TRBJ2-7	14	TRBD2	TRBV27	TGTGCCAGCAGTTGGGCGGGAGGAAACTACGAGCAGTACTTC	CASSWAGGNYEQYF
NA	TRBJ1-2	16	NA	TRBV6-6	TGTGCCAGCAGTTACTCGAACGCGGGCAGGAACTATGGCTACACCTTC	CASSYSNAGRNYGYTF
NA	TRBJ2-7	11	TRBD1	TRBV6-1	TGTGCCAACGGACAGGGTAACGAGCAGTACTTC	CANGQGNEQYF
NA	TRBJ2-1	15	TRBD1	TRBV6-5	TGTGCCAGCAATCGTGATGGGACAGTATACAATGAGCAGTTCTTC	CASNRDGTVYNEQFF
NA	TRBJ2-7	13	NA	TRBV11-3	TGTGCCAGCAGCTTAGCAGGAGGGATGGCCCAGTACTTC	CASSLAGGMAQYF
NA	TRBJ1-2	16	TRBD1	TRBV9	TGTGCCAGCAGCGTCGCCCGGGACAGGGACCTCTATGGCTACACCTTC	CASSVARDRDLYGYTF
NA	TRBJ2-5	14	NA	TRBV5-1	TGCGCCAGCAGCTTGTCGGGGATAGGGGAGACCCAGTACTTC	CASSLSGIGETQYF
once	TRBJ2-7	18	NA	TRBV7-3	TGTGCCAGCAGCTCGAAAAAGGGAAGGGCGGCCCCCCTCTCGGAGCAGTACTTC	CASSSKKGRAAPLSEQYF
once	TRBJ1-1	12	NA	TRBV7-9	TGTGCCAGCAGCTCTCCGGGATTAAAAGCTTTCTTT	CASSSPGLKAFF
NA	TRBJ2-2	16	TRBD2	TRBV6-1	TGTGCCAGCAGTGCTGGACTAGCGGCCGGCCCCGGGGAGCTGTTTTTT	CASSAGLAAGPGELFF
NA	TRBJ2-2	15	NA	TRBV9	TGTGCCAGCAGCGTAGTGGGTACGAACACCGGGGAGCTGTTTTTT	CASSVVGTNTGELFF
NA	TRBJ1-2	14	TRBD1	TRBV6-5	TGTGCCAGCAGTCGATCCGACAGGGGAAGCGGCTACACCTTC	CASSRSDRGSGYTF
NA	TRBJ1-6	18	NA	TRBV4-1	TGCGCCAGCAGCCAAGCTCATTACAGGGTTGGCGCTAATTCACCCCTCCACTTT	CASSQAHYRVGANSPLHF
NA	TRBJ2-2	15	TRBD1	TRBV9	TGTGCCAGCAGCCCCCAGGACAGGGGCGCCGGGGAGCTGTTTTTT	CASSPQDRGAGELFF
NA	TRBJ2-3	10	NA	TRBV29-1	TGCAGCGCAGGTCAGGATACGCAGTATTTT	CSAGQDTQYF
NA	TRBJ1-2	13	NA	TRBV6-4	TGTGCCAGCAGCCGTACAGGGCTTGGTGGCTACACCTTC	CASSRTGLGGYTF
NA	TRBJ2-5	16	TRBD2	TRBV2	TGTGCCAGCAGTGAAACCCGGACTAGCGGGGGAGTGACCCAGTACTTC	CASSETRTSGGVTQYF
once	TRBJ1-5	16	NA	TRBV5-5	TGTGCCAGCAGCGTCGGACCACCTGGGGGCAATCAGCCCCAGCATTTT	CASSVGPPGGNQPQHF
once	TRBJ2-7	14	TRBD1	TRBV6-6	TGTGCCAGCAGGGCCGGGACAGGGCTCTACGAGCAGTACTTC	CASRAGTGLYEQYF
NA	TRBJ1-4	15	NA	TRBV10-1	TGCGCCAGCAGGGGGCAGCGCGAGGGGAATGAAAAACTGTTTTTT	CASRGQREGNEKLFF
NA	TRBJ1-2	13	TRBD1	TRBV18	TGTGCCAGCTCTGGACAGGCAAACTATGGCTACACCTTC	CASSGQANYGYTF
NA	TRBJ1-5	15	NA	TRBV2	TGTGCCAGCAAGGGTCCCGGGTTTAGCAATCAGCCCCAGCATTTT	CASKGPGFSNQPQHF
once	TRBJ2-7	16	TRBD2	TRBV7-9	TGTGCCAGCAGCGGAGCTCTAGCGGCCCAACCCTACGAGCAGTACTTC	CASSGALAAQPYEQYF
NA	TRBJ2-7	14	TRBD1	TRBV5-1	TGCGCCAGCAGCGGTGGACAGGGAAAATTCGAGCAGTACTTC	CASSGGQGKFEQYF
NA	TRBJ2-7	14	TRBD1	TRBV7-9	TGTGCCAGCAGCCAGGACAGGGCGCACTACGAGCAGTACTTC	CASSQDRAHYEQYF